This TCR beta chain was profiled in a study of shared clonotypes between healthy human individuals. A roughly 220 ng quantity of DNA, tens of thousands of T cell genomes, went into the sorted-subset replicate PCRs. Using immunoSEQ multiplex PCR, the repertoire was profiled, and TCRdb retains in-frame clones only, with some absent. This sample carries approximately 940,000 clones, 76% of them seen once, and the ten largest clones take about 1.5%. Germline loops: CDR1 ENHRY, CDR2 SYGVKD. This CDR3 region has 13 residues. V was pared by 2 bases and J by 4 bases, with 8 bases between. The sample comprised memory CD4+ T cells sorted from blood. Regarding subset: CD45RA-negative fraction. The sequence was obtained from a man aged 18 to 30 in good health. This rearrangement joins TRBV10-3 to TRBJ1-2, with D perhaps matching TRBD1 (5 bases). CDR3 residues: CAISEDSFYGYTF. The CDR3 region has the DNA TGTGCCATCAGTGAGGACAGCTTCTATGGCTACACCTTC.